Listed below are T cell receptor beta chains from one sample, sequenced in a study of blood T cell repertoires in COVID-19. Produced via immunoSEQ multiplex PCR; TCRdb's table is partial and in-frame only. The table has 95,000 to 150,000 clones, approximately 74% seen once. The source material was peripheral blood. The receptors originated from a man older than 75 with COVID-19, enrolled during active disease. Each CDR3 is given with its conserved first and last residue. A D gene is named only where the DNA matches it firmly. A clone size is listed for some rows: how often the clone was seen (once, few, many), or a class if it is expanded.

V,size,D,J,DNA,CDR3
TRBV28,-,TRBD1,TRBJ2-7,TGTGCCAGCAGTTCCCCCGAAGGAGAAGGGACAGGGAGACCGGGGGAGCAGTACTTC,CASSSPEGEGTGRPGEQYF
TRBV9,-,-,TRBJ2-1,TGTGCCAGCAACCTGGGGGGCAATGAGCAGTTCTTC,CASNLGGNEQFF
TRBV18,-,-,TRBJ2-1,TGTGCCAGCTCACCACCAACAGGGAAATACAATGAGCAGTTCTTC,CASSPPTGKYNEQFF
TRBV14,-,TRBD2,TRBJ2-7,TGTGCCAGCAGCCAAGGGGGGACTAGATCCTACGAGCAGTACTTC,CASSQGGTRSYEQYF
TRBV6-5,few,TRBD1,TRBJ1-5,TGTGCCAGCAGCTCGGGACAGGGGAGCAATCAGCCCCAGCATTTT,CASSSGQGSNQPQHF
TRBV7-8,once,TRBD2,TRBJ2-1,TGTGCCAGCAGCTTAGGGGCTAGCGGAACCTACAATGAGCAGTTCTTC,CASSLGASGTYNEQFF
TRBV7-9,-,-,TRBJ2-2,TGTGCCAGCAGCTCGGTTCAAACCGGGGAGCTGTTTTTT,CASSSVQTGELFF
TRBV28,-,-,TRBJ1-2,TGTGCCAGCAGTTTCGTACAGGGTTACTATGGCTACACCTTC,CASSFVQGYYGYTF
TRBV10-3,-,TRBD1,TRBJ2-1,TGTGCCACCAATCACCGGGGACAGGGGTCCTACAATGAGCAGTTCTTC,CATNHRGQGSYNEQFF
TRBV6-5,-,-,TRBJ1-6,TGTGCCAGCAGCTACGGGGGGGATAATTCACCCCTCCACTTT,CASSYGGDNSPLHF
TRBV28,-,-,TRBJ1-5,TGTGCCAGCAGTTCAATTGGGGGAGGTCAGCCCCAGCATTTT,CASSSIGGGQPQHF
TRBV5-1,-,-,TRBJ2-5,TGCGCCAGCAGCTTGGTGGGGACTGGCCCCGAGACCCAGTACTTC,CASSLVGTGPETQYF
TRBV19,-,TRBD1,TRBJ2-5,TGTGCCAGTACCGACAGGGGGAGGGAGACCCAGTACTTC,CASTDRGRETQYF
TRBV11-1,-,TRBD1,TRBJ1-1,TGTGCCAGCGGACGCGACAGGGAAACTGAAGCTTTCTTT,CASGRDRETEAFF
TRBV7-9,few,TRBD2,TRBJ2-1,TGTGCCAGCAGCTTAGACCTGAGCGGGAGTTCTTACAATGAGCAGTTCTTC,CASSLDLSGSSYNEQFF
TRBV19,-,-,TRBJ1-5,TGTGCCAGTAGCCGGACAGATAGCAATCAGCCCCAGCATTTT,CASSRTDSNQPQHF
TRBV6-2/TRBV6-3,-,TRBD2,TRBJ2-7,TGTGCCAGCAGTTACTTAAGCGGGAGGACCCCCCACGAGCAGTACTTC,CASSYLSGRTPHEQYF
TRBV20-1,-,-,TRBJ1-5,TGCAGTGCTAGGGGGGGGCAGCCCCAGCATTTT,CSARGGQPQHF